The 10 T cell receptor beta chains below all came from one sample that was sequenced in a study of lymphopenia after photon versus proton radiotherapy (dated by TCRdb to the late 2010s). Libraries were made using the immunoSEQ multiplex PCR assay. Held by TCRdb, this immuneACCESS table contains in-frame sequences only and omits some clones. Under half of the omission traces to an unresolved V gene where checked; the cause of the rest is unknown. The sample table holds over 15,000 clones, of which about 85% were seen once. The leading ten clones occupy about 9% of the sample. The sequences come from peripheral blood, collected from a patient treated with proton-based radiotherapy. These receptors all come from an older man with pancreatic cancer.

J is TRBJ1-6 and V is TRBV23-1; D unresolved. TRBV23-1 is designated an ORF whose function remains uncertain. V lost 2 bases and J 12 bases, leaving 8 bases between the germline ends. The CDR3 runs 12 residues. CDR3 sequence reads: CASSQIPRPLHF. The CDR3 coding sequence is TGCGCCAGCAGTCAAATTCCGAGACCCCTCCACTTT.

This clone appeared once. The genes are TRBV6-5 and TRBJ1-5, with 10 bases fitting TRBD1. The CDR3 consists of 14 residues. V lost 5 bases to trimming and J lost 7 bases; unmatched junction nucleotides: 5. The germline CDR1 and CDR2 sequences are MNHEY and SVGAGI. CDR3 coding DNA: TGTGCCAGCAGTAGGACAGGGGGACGGCAGCCCCAGCATTTT. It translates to CASSRTGGRQPQHF.

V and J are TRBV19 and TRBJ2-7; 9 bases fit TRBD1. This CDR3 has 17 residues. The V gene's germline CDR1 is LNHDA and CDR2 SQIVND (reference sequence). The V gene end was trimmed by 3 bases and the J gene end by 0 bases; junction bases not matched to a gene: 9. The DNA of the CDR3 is TGTGCCAGTAGTATCCGGACAGGGGCTTCCAACTCCTACGAGCAGTACTTC. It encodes CASSIRTGASNSYEQYF.

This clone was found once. The CDR3: CASSPRPSGSKYEQYF. The CDR3 region has the DNA TGTGCCAGCAGCCCGAGGCCTAGCGGGAGTAAGTACGAGCAGTACTTC. The chain joins TRBV9 to TRBJ2-7, with 10 bases fitting TRBD2. Unmatched junction bases numbered 11, after V lost 4 bases and J lost 4 bases. The CDR3 totals 16 residues. Germline lookup yields CDR1 SGDLS and CDR2 YYNGEE. The whole variable domain, remainder taken from reference TRBV9 and TRBJ2-7, is DSGVTQTPKHLITATGQRVTLRCSPRSGDLSVYWYQQSLDQGLQFLIQYYNGEERAKGNILERFSAQQFPDLHSELNLSSLELGDSALYFCASSPRPSGSKYEQYFGPGTRLTVT.

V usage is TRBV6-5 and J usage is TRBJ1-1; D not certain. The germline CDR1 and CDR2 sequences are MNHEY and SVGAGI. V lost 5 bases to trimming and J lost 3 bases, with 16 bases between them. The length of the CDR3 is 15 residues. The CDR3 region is CASSPRAGWDTEAFF. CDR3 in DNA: TGTGCCAGCAGTCCCCGGGCAGGTTGGGACACTGAAGCTTTCTTT.

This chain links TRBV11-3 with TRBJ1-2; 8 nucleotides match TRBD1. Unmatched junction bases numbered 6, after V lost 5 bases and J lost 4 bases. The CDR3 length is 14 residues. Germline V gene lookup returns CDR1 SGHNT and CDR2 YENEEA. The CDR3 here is CASSPQGAFYGYTF. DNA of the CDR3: TGTGCCAGCAGCCCTCAGGGGGCCTTCTATGGCTACACCTTC. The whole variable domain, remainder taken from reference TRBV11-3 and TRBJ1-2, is EAGVVQSPRYKIIEKKQPVAFWCNPISGHNTLYWYLQNLGQGPELLIRYENEEAVDDSQLPKDRFSAERLKGVDSTLKIQPAELGDSAVYLCASSPQGAFYGYTFGSGTRLTVV.

The CDR3 DNA sequence: TGCGCCAGCAGCCCGGGACAGGGGGCTGGGGCCAACGTCCTGACTTTC. Amino acids: CASSPGQGAGANVLTF. J is TRBJ2-6 and V is TRBV4-1, with TRBD1 identical over 11 bases. V trimming: 4 bases; J trimming: 2 bases; junction bases outside the gene matches: 1. The CDR3 has 16 residues. Germline CDR1 reads MGHRA; CDR2 reads YSYEKL.

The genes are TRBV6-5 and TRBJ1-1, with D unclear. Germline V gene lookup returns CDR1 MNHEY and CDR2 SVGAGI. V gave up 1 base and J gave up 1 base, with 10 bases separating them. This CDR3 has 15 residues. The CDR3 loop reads CASSYFGRTNTEAFF. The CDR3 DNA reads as TGTGCCAGCAGTTACTTCGGCAGGACGAACACTGAAGCTTTCTTT.

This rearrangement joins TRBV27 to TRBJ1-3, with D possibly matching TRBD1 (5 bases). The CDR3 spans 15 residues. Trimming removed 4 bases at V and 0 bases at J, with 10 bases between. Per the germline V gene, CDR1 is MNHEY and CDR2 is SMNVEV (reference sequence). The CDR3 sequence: CASSSAGGSGNTIYF. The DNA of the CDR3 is TGTGCCAGCAGTTCGGCGGGGGGCTCTGGAAACACCATATATTTT.

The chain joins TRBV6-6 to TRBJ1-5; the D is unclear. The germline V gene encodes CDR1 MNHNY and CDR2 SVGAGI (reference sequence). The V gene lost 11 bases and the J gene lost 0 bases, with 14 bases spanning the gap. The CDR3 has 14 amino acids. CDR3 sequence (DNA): TGTGCCGCAAATCAGGATAATAGCAATCAGCCCCAGCATTTT. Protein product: CAANQDNSNQPQHF.